Shown below are 2 T cell receptor beta chains from a single sample sequenced in a study of human T cells and chemical hapten exposure. Noted time point: patch test 2, 6 weeks after DPC sensitization. As for treatment: therapeutic diphenylcyclopropenone sensitization with weekly scalp DPC. One entry per CDR3 protein, called by TCRdb with MiXCR from the RACE reads. The table shows 360,000 or so distinct CDR3 sequences, with roughly 6.3% occurring only once. The sample here was whole blood, taken in connection with sensitization to the hapten diphenylcyclopropenone (DPC). The receptors were sampled from a woman younger than 35 with alopecia areata. Some clones in this sample may be carry-over from other donors' samples.

In this sample, this clonotype turned up a few times. CDR3 region: CSASQATAYEQYF. CDR3 DNA sequence: TGCAGTGCTAGTCAGGCGACCGCCTACGAGCAGTACTTC. The rearrangement joins TRBV20-1 to TRBJ2-7; D is undetermined. The CDR3 has 13 residues. Trimming cost V 3 bases and J 2 bases, with 11 bases left between them. The germline V gene encodes CDR1 DFQATT and CDR2 SNEGSKA (reference sequence).

Ten or more counts support this clonotype. This chain uses TRBV13 with TRBJ1-4, with TRBD1 matching 7 bases. V lost 7 bases, J lost 6 bases, and 5 bases stayed unmatched. The CDR3 is 13 amino acids. CDR1 and CDR2 from the germline V gene are PRHDT and FYEKMQ (reference sequence). The CDR3 spells CASTQGGDEKLFF. CDR3 DNA sequence: TGTGCCAGCACTCAGGGGGGCGATGAAAAACTGTTTTTT.